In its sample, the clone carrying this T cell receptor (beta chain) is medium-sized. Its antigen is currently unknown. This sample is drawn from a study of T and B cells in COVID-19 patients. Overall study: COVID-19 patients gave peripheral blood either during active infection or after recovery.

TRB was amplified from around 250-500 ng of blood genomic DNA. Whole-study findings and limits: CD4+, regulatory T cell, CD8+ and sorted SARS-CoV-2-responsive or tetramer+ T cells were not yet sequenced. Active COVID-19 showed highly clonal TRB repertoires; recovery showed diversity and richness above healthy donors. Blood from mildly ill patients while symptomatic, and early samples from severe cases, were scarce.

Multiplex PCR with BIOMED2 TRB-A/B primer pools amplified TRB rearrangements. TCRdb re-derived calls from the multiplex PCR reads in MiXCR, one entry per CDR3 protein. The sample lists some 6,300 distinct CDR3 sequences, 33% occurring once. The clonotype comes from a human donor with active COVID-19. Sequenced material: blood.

CDR3 sequence reads: CASRGTPWSGELFF. In nucleotides, the CDR3 is TGTGCCAGCAGAGGGACACCCTGGTCCGGGGAGCTGTTTTTT. The chain employs TRBV6-1 and TRBJ2-2; D possibly corresponds to TRBD1 (6 bases). Germline V gene sequence: CDR1 MNHNS, CDR2 SASEGT. The V end lost 6 bases, the J end lost 6 bases, and 14 bases lay between the germline ends. The CDR3 is 14 residues long.